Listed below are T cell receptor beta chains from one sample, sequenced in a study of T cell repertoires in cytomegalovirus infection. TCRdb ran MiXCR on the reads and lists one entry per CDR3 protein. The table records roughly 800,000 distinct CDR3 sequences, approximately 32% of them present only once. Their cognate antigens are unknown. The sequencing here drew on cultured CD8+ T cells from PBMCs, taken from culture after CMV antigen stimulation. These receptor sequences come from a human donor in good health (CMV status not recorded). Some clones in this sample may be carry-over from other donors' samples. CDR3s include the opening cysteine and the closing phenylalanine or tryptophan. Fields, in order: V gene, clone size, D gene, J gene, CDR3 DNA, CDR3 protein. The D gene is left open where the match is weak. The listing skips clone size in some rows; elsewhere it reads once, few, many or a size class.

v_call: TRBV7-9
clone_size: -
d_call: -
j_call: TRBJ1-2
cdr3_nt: TGTGCCAGCAGCCCAAGGACAACCGACTACACCTTC
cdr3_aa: CASSPRTTDYTF

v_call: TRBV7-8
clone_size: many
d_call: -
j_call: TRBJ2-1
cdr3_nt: TGTGCCAGCAGCTTCCGGTTAAATGAGCAGTTCTTC
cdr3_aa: CASSFRLNEQFF

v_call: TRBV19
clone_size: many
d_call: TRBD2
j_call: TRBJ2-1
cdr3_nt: TGTGCCAGCAATGGACTAGCGGGGGGGCGAGGCAATGAGCAGTTCTTC
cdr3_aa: CASNGLAGGRGNEQFF

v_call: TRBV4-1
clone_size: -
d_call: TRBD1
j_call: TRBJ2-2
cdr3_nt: TGCGCCAGCGAATCCCCCAGCACAGGGGGCACCGGGGAGCTGTTTTTT
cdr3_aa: CASESPSTGGTGELFF

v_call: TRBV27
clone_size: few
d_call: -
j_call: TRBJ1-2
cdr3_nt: TGTGCCACCAGGGATAACATCTATGGCTACACCTTC
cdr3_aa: CATRDNIYGYTF

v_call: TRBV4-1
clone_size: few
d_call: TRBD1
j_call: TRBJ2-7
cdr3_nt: TGCGCCAGCAGCCAAGGGGGTGTACAGGGGACCTACGAGCAGTACTTC
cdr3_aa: CASSQGGVQGTYEQYF

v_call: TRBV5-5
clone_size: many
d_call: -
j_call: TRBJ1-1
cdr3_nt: TGTGCCAGCAGCTTGGGAGGGCCCACTGAAGCTTTCTTT
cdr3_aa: CASSLGGPTEAFF

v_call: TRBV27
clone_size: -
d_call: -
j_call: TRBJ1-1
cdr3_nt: TGTGCCAGCAGCTTCGGCGTCGGAATCTCTGAAGCTTTCTTT
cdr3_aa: CASSFGVGISEAFF

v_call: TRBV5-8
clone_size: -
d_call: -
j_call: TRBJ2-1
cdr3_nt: TGTGCCAGCTTCGAGAGGGCTAGTGAGCAGTTCTTC
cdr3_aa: CASFERASEQFF

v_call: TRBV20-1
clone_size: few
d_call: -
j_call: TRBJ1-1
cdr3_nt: TGCAGTGCTAGGGTTCCAAGGAGGGGTACATCAGTGGGAACTGAAGCTTTCTTT
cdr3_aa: CSARVPRRGTSVGTEAFF

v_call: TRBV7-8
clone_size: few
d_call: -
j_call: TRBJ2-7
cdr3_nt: TGTGCCAGCAGCGGTAGTGGGGGCGAGCAGTACTTC
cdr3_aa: CASSGSGGEQYF

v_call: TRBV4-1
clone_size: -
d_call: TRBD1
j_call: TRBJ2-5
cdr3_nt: TGCGCCAGCAGCCAACCTCGGACAGGGTCGTTGGAGACCCAGTACTTC
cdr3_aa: CASSQPRTGSLETQYF

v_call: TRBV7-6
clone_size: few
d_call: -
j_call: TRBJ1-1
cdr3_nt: TGTGCCAGCAGCTTGGAGACCGGGACACACATAGGCACTGAAGCTTTCTTT
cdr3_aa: CASSLETGTHIGTEAFF

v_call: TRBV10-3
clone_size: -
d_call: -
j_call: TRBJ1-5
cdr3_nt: TGTGCCATCAGTACCCCGGGGGAGCCCCAGCATTTT
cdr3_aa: CAISTPGEPQHF